The subject of this entry is one TCR beta chain. This clonotype came up a few times. There is no known antigen for this receptor. Base-call qualities are not available, and no considerably larger clone is one nucleotide away. Ficoll-Paque density gradient centrifugation was used to isolate PBMCs. This sample stems from a study of T-cell memory formation after mild COVID-19 (dated by TCRdb to the early 2020s). For the study in its entirety: Most TCR sequence clusters were specific to one of the two donors. Two young, previously healthy adult volunteers, one female and one male, were included in the cohort. Longitudinal TCRalpha and TCRbeta repertoire sequencing tracked T-cell clones expanding and contracting after mild COVID-19 in a couple of donors.

TCRdb shows the sequencer as Illumina NovaSeq 6000. Using 5'RACE with constant-segment primers, TCRalpha and TCRbeta cDNA libraries were constructed, with sample barcodes and unique molecular identifiers added in the process. Trizol reagent was used to extract RNA from every sample. Library amplification was performed in two PCR steps, and a second sample barcode and Illumina TruSeq adapters were introduced in the second step. Libraries were sequenced on an Illumina NovaSeq with 2 x 150 bp paired-end reads. The paper's processing steps were these. Reads were demultiplexed and collapsed into UMI-guided consensus sequences with migec v1.2.7. Using mixcr v2.1.11, UMI consensuses were aligned to TRA and TRB V and J templates and then assembled into clonotypes. Clonotypes were classified as expanded or contracted when called significant by both edgeR and NoisET, with noise models trained on biological replicates. edgeR calls used a false discovery rate-adjusted p below 0.01 and a log2 fold-change threshold of 1. As an exploratory analysis of dynamics, max-normalized trajectories of the 1000 most abundant clonotypes were examined with PCA combined with hierarchical clustering. The CD4 or CD8 phenotype of responding clones was assigned using the separately sequenced CD4+ and CD8+ repertoires. The raw public reads went through TCRdb reprocessing: fastp at Q25, MiXCR clone calling, in-frame beta chains kept. Duplicate CDR3 protein sequences are folded into a single record with the most common DNA and genes. None of the V and J calls come from the authors' own analysis; TCRdb made them. The table for this sample lists 250,000 or so distinct CDR3 sequences; approximately 18% of them were counted only once. 20% to 25% of the sample comes from the top ten.

The paper as a whole reports these results and caveats: Clones that contracted from day 15 to 85 showed balanced CD4/CD8 phenotypes, whereas a second wave of clones that expanded from day 15 to 37 leaned towards CD4+. Only a couple of mild cases were covered in the study, and larger cohorts including severe cases with pre-infection samples were considered necessary. Contracting CD4+ clones appeared mostly in the CM and EM memory subsets, whereas CD8+ clones were enriched in EMRA. Whether the second-wave clones peaking on day 37 were SARS-CoV-2 specific was not confirmed. Some responding clones were detected in pre-infection memory, which suggested that pre-existing cross-reactive memory T cells had joined the SARS-CoV-2 response.

V loses 8 bases of germline sequence and J loses 6 bases, and the interval between the two ends is 20 bases. As encoded in the germline V gene, CDR1 is MNHEY while CDR2 is SVGEGT. The CDR3 contains 14 residues, cysteine and valine counted. Left in the record is the CDR3 DNA by itself, 42 bases read in frame from the first base. Sequencing used PBMCs or a T cell subset sorted from them (not recorded which). Rearrangement joined TRBV6-2 or TRBV6-3 to TRBJ2-7, with TRBD2 tentatively as D gene (5 bases match). The TCR sequence derives from a man between 18 and 35 years old who had mild COVID-19 (a few samples of this study predate the infection). The sample titles of this study are shuffled in the database, so cell type and time point are left out; the donor was told from shared clones. The CDR3 is CASRLSDLGREQYV. The DNA sequence is TGTGCCAGCCGATTATCGGACTTGGGCCGCGAGCAGTACGTC.